This T cell receptor beta chain was observed in a study of cytomegalovirus exposure and HLA in healthy donors. Points from the study as a whole: Reported findings show TCR beta sequences accurately forecast HLA-A and HLA-B alleles in most subjects. A later analysis revealed that TCR association rates differed between HLA loci, peaking at DRB1 and bottoming out at HLA-C. It was assumed in the presence/absence analyses that sequencing depth was roughly uniform across donors. Some public TCRs appeared in many individuals, while most sequences were rare.

As to this clone: The target antigen is unknown.

The PCR made use of 60 Vbeta and 13 Jbeta primers. Sequencing used immunoSEQ multiplex PCR; TCRdb keeps in-frame clones, though not all of them. This table holds under 150,000 clones, under 90% found once. The clonotype comes from a woman in her thirties or forties in good health and CMV-seronegative. Sequenced input: PBMCs.

CDR3 residues: CASSLFWGLSSGANVLTF. The CDR3 DNA follows: TGCGCCAGCAGCCTGTTTTGGGGACTGAGCTCTGGGGCCAACGTCCTGACTTTC. The V and J genes are TRBV5-1 and TRBJ2-6, with a weak D call TRBD2 (6 bases). CDR1 is SGHRS and CDR2 is YFSETQ in the germline V gene. The CDR3 has 18 residues. Trimming shortened V by 4 bases and J by 0 bases, and 17 bases separated the two germline ends.